This T cell receptor beta chain was sequenced for a study of regulatory T cells in long-lasting Graves disease. The CDR3 has 14 amino acids. V was cut by 4 bases and J by 0 bases, with 9 bases left in between. Germline CDR1 SEHNR, CDR2 FQNEAQ (reference sequence). This clonotype was counted many times. Regarding time point: newly diagnosed GD, antithyroid drugs for less than 3 months. Extracted PBMC RNA gave rise to the TCR library. HTBI primers from iRepertoire and Arm-PCR of CDR3 regions yielded the TCR beta libraries. Authors' analysis steps: Samples collectively showed some 60 TRBV and roughly 15 TRBJ segments. TCRdb called the multiplex PCR reads again in MiXCR, with one record for every CDR3 protein. TCRdb, rather than the study authors, made the V and J calls. Of about 470,000 distinct CDR3 sequences in the sample, under 15% were seen once. This sample also belongs to another study, concerning T cells in Graves' hyperthyroidism and ophthalmopathy.

The clonotype was recovered from a woman aged 25 to 39 with Graves disease. Specimen: peripheral blood mononuclear cells (PBMCs), collected at new diagnosis, from a patient treated with antithyroid drugs. This sequence joins TRBV7-9 and TRBJ1-1; tentative D call: TRBD1 (5 bases). As DNA, the CDR3 is TGTGCCAGCAGCTACAGACAGATGAACACTGAAGCTTTCTTT. It is translated as CASSYRQMNTEAFF.